Listed here are 12 T cell receptor beta chains from one sample, sequenced in a study of blood T cells in healthy people across ages. The use of a sample-barcoded 5' primer and a J-beta primer mix characterized a second PCR of roughly 7 to 11 cycles. TCRdb re-analysed the 5' RACE reads in MiXCR, keeping a single row per CDR3 protein. The sample has approximately 1,700,000 distinct CDR3 sequences, approximately 40% seen once. The specimen sequenced was blood. These receptors all stem from a human donor in good health.

This clonotype has only a few counts. V and J are TRBV5-1 and TRBJ2-1; weak D call: TRBD2 (6 bases). The CDR3 contains 16 residues. V lost 0 bases and J 10 bases, leaving 20 bases between the germline ends. The germline gives CDR1 SGHRS, CDR2 YFSETQ. The CDR3 loop is CASSLDPGTGGEEQFF. In nucleotides, the CDR3 is TGCGCCAGCAGCTTGGATCCGGGGACCGGAGGGGAGGAGCAGTTCTTC.

This sequence joins TRBV6-1 and TRBJ1-1; D is unresolved. Per the germline V gene, CDR1 is MNHNS and CDR2 is SASEGT. This CDR3 has 13 residues. V gave up 7 bases and J gave up 5 bases, with 14 bases separating them. CDR3 in DNA: TGTGCCAGCAACCGTCTATTGGGGACTGAAGCTTTCTTT. Its translation is CASNRLLGTEAFF.

The gene calls are TRBV7-9 and TRBJ2-7; the D is unclear. Per germline, CDR1 SEHNR and CDR2 FQNEAQ (reference sequence). The CDR3 spans 12 residues. V lost 5 bases to trimming and J lost 7 bases, with 12 bases between them. The DNA for the CDR3 is TGTGCCAGCAGCGAACCGTCCGTGGAGCAGTACTTC. Amino acid sequence: CASSEPSVEQYF.

This clonotype was detected once. This chain links TRBV7-2 with TRBJ1-6; 7 nucleotides line up with TRBD1. The CDR3 spans 16 residues. The germline gives CDR1 SGHTA, CDR2 FQGNSA. V lost 5 bases to trimming and J lost 6 bases; unmatched junction nucleotides: 10. The CDR3 region has the DNA TGTGCCAGCAGCCCTCCCCCACAGGGGTCTAATTCACCCCTCCACTTT. It is translated as CASSPPPQGSNSPLHF.

The chain carries TRBV20-1 and TRBJ2-1; maybe TRBD1 (6 bases). Trimming took 8 bases from V and 5 from J, leaving 16 bases between them. Germline CDR1 and CDR2: DFQATT and SNEGSKA (reference sequence). The CDR3 consists of 13 residues. CDR3: CSSPGAGHNEQFF. CDR3 nucleotide sequence: TGCAGTAGTCCAGGGGCAGGACACAATGAGCAGTTCTTC.

This clonotype has only a few counts. CDR3 residues: CASGLVYGNTEAFF. CDR3 in DNA: TGTGCCAGCGGATTGGTGTATGGGAACACTGAAGCTTTCTTT. The chain combines TRBV7-2 with TRBJ1-1, with D unclear. The CDR3 covers 14 residues. The V gene lost 8 bases and the J gene lost 1 base, with 14 bases spanning the gap. CDR1 is SGHTA and CDR2 is FQGNSA in the germline V gene.

The V call is TRBV9, the J call TRBJ2-3, with a possible D match to TRBD2 (6 bases). This CDR3 region has 18 residues. Per germline, CDR1 SGDLS and CDR2 YYNGEE. Between the trimmed V and J ends, which lost 0 bases and 4 bases, there was a span of 21 bases. The CDR3 nucleotides read TGTGCCAGCAGCGTAGCTGATTATCGGGGGAGAATTGCAGATACGCAGTATTTT. Amino acids: CASSVADYRGRIADTQYF.

This chain joins TRBV27 and TRBJ2-5; 10 bases agree with TRBD1. This CDR3 region has 20 residues. The J segment lost 3 bases and the V segment lost 7 bases, leaving 23 bases of the junction unmatched. Germline V CDR1 and CDR2: MNHEY, SMNVEV (reference sequence). The CDR3 nucleotides are TGTGCCAGCACCTATAGGAGGGGGACAGGGGACCCCCGGGGAGAAGAGACCCAGTACTTC. Translating gives CASTYRRGTGDPRGEETQYF.

This chain connects TRBV7-2 to TRBJ1-5; D remains unclear. CDR1 SGHTA and CDR2 FQGNSA come from the germline V gene. There are 17 residues in the CDR3. V lost 0 bases, J lost 0 bases, and 12 bases lay in between. In DNA form, the CDR3 reads TGTGCCAGCAGCTTAGCGCTTTCGCAGTTTAGCAATCAGCCCCAGCATTTT. This gives the protein CASSLALSQFSNQPQHF.

Regarding this clonotype: The germline gene is not matched at one end of the junction; a read error may be the cause. The chain combines TRBV20-1 with TRBJ1-1; D gene unclear. CDR3 length equals 13 residues. CDR1 and CDR2 (germline): DFQATT, SNEGSKA (reference sequence). CDR3 residues: CSAPFDLNTGAFF. The CDR3 DNA sequence: TGCAGTGCCCCCTTCGATTTGAACACTGGAGCTTTCTTT.

The genes are TRBV7-3 and TRBJ1-1; D gene uncertain. Trimming left V 5 bases short and J 0 bases short, with 16 bases between. Germline V gene sequence: CDR1 SGHTA, CDR2 FQGTGA. The CDR3 has 16 amino acids. CDR3 amino acids: CASSQDLPPVNTEAFF. DNA for the CDR3: TGTGCCAGCAGCCAGGACCTACCTCCCGTGAACACTGAAGCTTTCTTT.

J is TRBJ2-3 and V is TRBV12-3 or TRBV12-4; 8 bases are shared with TRBD2. V shed 3 bases and J 1 base; nucleotides not matched to a gene: 6. CDR3 length equals 16 residues. The CDR3 DNA reads TGTGCCAGCAGTTTTCTACTAGCGGAGGGCACAGATACGCAGTATTTT. This gives the protein CASSFLLAEGTDTQYF.